These 6 T cell receptor beta chains came from one sample sequenced in a study of post-analysis software for immune sequencing data. The study's findings and limits: Five or six TRBV segments, TRBV5-6, TRBV5-1 and TRBV20-1 among them, were found more frequent in patients than controls.

No antigen has been identified for these receptors. Built from TCR beta cDNA, the libraries had unique molecular identifiers in them. TCRdb re-derived calls from the PCR reads in MiXCR, one entry per CDR3 protein. The sample records approximately 440,000 distinct CDR3 sequences, nearly 45% being singletons. The sample taken for sequencing was blood. These receptors came from a girl between 10 and 17 years old with multiple sclerosis.

This clonotype was picked up a small number of times. The V and J genes are TRBV10-3 and TRBJ2-1, with 11 bases lining up with TRBD2. V gave up 5 bases and J gave up 9 bases; unmatched junction bases: 9. Germline CDR1 is ENHRY and CDR2 is SYGVKD. The CDR3 runs 15 residues. CDR3 in amino acids: CAISKGISGRGEQFF. CDR3 DNA sequence: TGTGCCATCAGTAAGGGTATTAGCGGGAGGGGTGAGCAGTTCTTC.

This clonotype was observed a few times. This chain uses TRBV6-6 with TRBJ2-7; TRBD1 aligns across 8 bases. The junction had 6 bases not matched to a gene; V was cut back by 7 bases and J by 1 base. This CDR3 has 14 amino acids. Germline CDR1 MNHNY, CDR2 SVGAGI (reference sequence). The CDR3: CASNHRDRSYEQYF. CDR3 bases: TGTGCCAGCAATCACAGGGACAGGTCCTACGAGCAGTACTTC.

This clonotype was observed a handful of times. V gene TRBV18 combines with J gene TRBJ2-5, with D possibly TRBD1 on 6 matching bases. The CDR3 extends over 14 amino acids. The germline V gene encodes CDR1 KGHSH and CDR2 LQKENI. Trimming shortened V by 2 bases and J by 3 bases, and 10 bases separated the two germline ends. The CDR3 spells CASSPGRGKETQYF. The CDR3 DNA is TGTGCCAGCTCACCAGGCAGGGGAAAAGAGACCCAGTACTTC.

This chain links TRBV6-2 or TRBV6-3 with TRBJ1-6; no reliable D call. Trimming removed 6 bases from V and 9 bases from J, with 15 bases in between. CDR3 length: 14 residues. Looked up from germline, CDR1 is MNHEY and CDR2 is SVGEGT. CDR3 bases: TGTGCCAGCAGGGCAAGAAAAGGCCGTTCACCCCTCCACTTT. Translated: CASRARKGRSPLHF.

This clonotype occurred a few times. This sequence joins TRBV6-1 and TRBJ2-3; TRBD2 aligns across 11 bases. The J segment lost 2 bases and the V segment lost 4 bases, leaving 2 bases of the junction unmatched. Germline CDR1 is MNHNS and CDR2 is SASEGT. This CDR3 is built from 15 residues. CDR3 sequence: CASSGTSGLTDTQYF. In DNA, the CDR3 is TGTGCCAGCAGTGGGACTAGCGGGCTCACAGATACGCAGTATTTT.

V and J are TRBV7-9 and TRBJ2-1, with 7 bases fitting TRBD2. The junction had 14 bases not matched to a gene; V was cut back by 3 bases and J by 0 bases. This CDR3 is 19 amino acids long. CDR1 SEHNR and CDR2 FQNEAQ come from the germline V gene (reference sequence). The CDR3 DNA reads TGTGCCAGCAGCTTCCTACCCGGGGGGAGCTGGGGCTCCTACAATGAGCAGTTCTTC. Protein sequence: CASSFLPGGSWGSYNEQFF. The full variable domain, completed using reference TRBV7-9 and TRBJ2-1, is DTGVSQNPRHKITKRGQNVTFRCDPISEHNRLYWYRQTLGQGPEFLTYFQNEAQLEKSRLLSDRFSAERPKGSFSTLEIQRTEQGDSAMYLCASSFLPGGSWGSYNEQFFGPGTRLTVL.